The clone carrying this T cell receptor beta chain was observed a handful of times. The sample originates from a study of blood T cells in healthy people across ages. This CDR3 contains 15 residues. Trimming removed 2 bases at V and 0 bases at J, with 10 bases between. CDR1 and CDR2 (germline): SGDLS, YYNGEE. The second PCR ran roughly 6 to 11 cycles with a sample-barcoded 5' primer and J-beta primers. TCRdb re-called the 5' RACE reads through MiXCR, storing one row per CDR3 protein. The sample shows some 1.6 million distinct CDR3 sequences, 34% of them seen only once. Total RNA was extracted at no less than 5.5 micrograms per sample.

The J gene is TRBJ2-3, the V gene TRBV9; a weak D match, TRBD1 (6 bases). Source material: blood. The sequence came from a woman in her 30s in good health. The DNA of the CDR3 is TGTGCCAGCAGCGTCCAGGACAGTAGCACAGATACGCAGTATTTT. Amino acids: CASSVQDSSTDTQYF.